A single T cell receptor (beta chain) is shown here with its context. Its antigen is not identified. TCRdb's copy holds only in-frame clones and misses some; the assay was immunoSEQ multiplex PCR. This sample has 70,000 to 75,000 clones, with 70% to 80% found just once. This entry comes from a study of vaccination effects on CD4 cells after COVID-19. The CDR3 runs 14 residues. Per the germline V gene, CDR1 is KGHDR and CDR2 is SFDVKD. V lost 4 bases and J lost 2, with 10 bases in between. The culture ran for approximately 9 days before CD4+ T cells were isolated. Recipients of the vaccine had no prior SARS-CoV-2 infection and negative nucleocapsid antibodies. Cultures had half their medium replaced with IL-2 medium on days 3 and 7. Notes on the study in general: Infection-derived and vaccine-derived clones contracted markedly late after vaccination. Within healthy vaccinees, only 1 of 255 vaccine-induced clones displayed cross-reactivity with common cold coronaviruses.

The chain has TRBV24-1 and TRBJ1-2, with D perhaps TRBD1 (5 bases). Sequences were derived from CD4+ T cells from PBMCs cultured without peptide, sampled before COVID-19 vaccination. The clonotype was recovered from a human donor who received a COVID-19 vaccine. The CDR3 is CATSDMTENYGYTF. In nucleotides, the CDR3 is TGTGCCACCAGTGACATGACAGAGAACTATGGCTACACCTTC.